The rows below give T cell receptor beta chains drawn from one sample of a study of beta chain features in type 1 diabetes. Generated by immunoSEQ multiplex PCR, the TCRdb table keeps only in-frame clones and is missing some. The sample lists approximately 730,000 clones; around 15% were seen once. Input material: naive CD4+ T cells from blood. These receptors all stem from a man younger than 35 with type 1 diabetes. The CDR3 runs from the conserved cysteine through the conserved F or W. Fields, in order: clone size, D gene, J gene, V gene, CDR3 protein, CDR3 DNA. A D gene is named only where the DNA matches it firmly. Not all rows give a size; the values are once, few, many and, for expanded clones, a class.

few,TRBD1,TRBJ2-7,TRBV28,CASSSPTGKISYEQYF,TGTGCCAGCAGTTCGCCGACAGGGAAAATCTCCTACGAGCAGTACTTC
NA,NA,TRBJ1-1,TRBV30,CAFTGGRTEAFF,TGTGCCTTCACCGGGGGTAGGACTGAAGCTTTCTTT
NA,NA,TRBJ1-6,TRBV5-1,CASSLDLTGESPLHF,TGCGCCAGCAGCTTGGATCTAACAGGCGAGTCACCCCTCCACTTT
few,NA,TRBJ2-3,TRBV27,CASSLYLADTQYF,TGTGCCAGCAGTTTATACCTAGCTGATACGCAGTATTTT
few,TRBD1,TRBJ2-5,TRBV28,CASLTGGRETQYF,TGTGCCAGTCTTACAGGGGGTAGGGAGACCCAGTACTTC
few,TRBD1,TRBJ2-7,TRBV29-1,CSVGQGSSGEQYF,TGCAGCGTTGGACAGGGGAGTTCGGGGGAGCAGTACTTC
NA,NA,TRBJ1-1,TRBV15,CATSGGATWVETEAFF,TGTGCCACCAGCGGGGGCGCAACATGGGTCGAGACTGAAGCTTTCTTT
NA,NA,TRBJ2-2,TRBV2,CASSEAWRANTGELFF,TGTGCCAGCAGTGAAGCATGGCGGGCGAACACCGGGGAGCTGTTTTTT
NA,TRBD1,TRBJ2-7,TRBV7-8,CASSSPGQGRYEQYF,TGTGCCAGCAGCTCACCGGGACAGGGAAGGTACGAGCAGTACTTC
NA,NA,TRBJ1-6,TRBV30,CAWSVTRRTDHFSPLHF,TGTGCCTGGAGTGTAACTCGGCGGACAGACCACTTTTCACCCCTCCACTTT
NA,NA,TRBJ2-7,TRBV7-9,CASSPLLRSHEQYF,TGTGCCAGCAGCCCGCTTCTTAGGTCCCACGAGCAGTACTTC
NA,NA,TRBJ1-5,TRBV7-2,CASSRGADNWPQHF,TGTGCCAGCAGCCGGGGGGCGGATAATTGGCCCCAGCATTTT
NA,NA,TRBJ1-1,TRBV1,CTSSQDQWPRGTEAFF,TGCACCAGCAGCCAAGATCAGTGGCCCCGCGGCACTGAAGCTTTCTTT
NA,NA,TRBJ2-7,TRBV2,CASLELSGAYEQYF,TGTGCCAGCCTGGAATTAAGTGGGGCGTACGAGCAGTACTTC
few,NA,TRBJ1-1,TRBV9,CASSVDIDMNTEAFF,TGTGCCAGCAGCGTAGACATAGATATGAACACTGAAGCTTTCTTT
NA,NA,TRBJ2-7,TRBV25-1,CASSLPLPRQVYF,TGTGCCAGCAGTCTACCCCTCCCCCGGCAGGTGTACTTC
few,NA,TRBJ1-2,TRBV30,CAWSVSGPGYTF,TGTGCCTGGAGTGTAAGTGGCCCCGGCTACACCTTC
NA,TRBD1,TRBJ2-2,TRBV19,CGTGPTGELFF,TGTGGGACAGGGCCCACCGGGGAGCTGTTTTTT
few,NA,TRBJ1-2,TRBV27,CASSTRPGGSRGYTF,TGTGCCAGCAGTACCCGACCCGGGGGGTCTAGGGGCTACACCTTC
NA,TRBD1,TRBJ1-4,TRBV4-1,CASSTTGDREKLFF,TGCGCCAGCAGCACGACAGGGGATCGGGAAAAACTGTTTTTT
NA,NA,TRBJ1-6,TRBV7-2,CASSSDRNSPLHF,TGTGCCAGCAGCTCGGACAGAAATTCACCCCTCCACTTT
NA,NA,TRBJ1-1,TRBV19,CASSIQKNTEAFF,TGTGCCAGTAGTATCCAGAAAAACACTGAAGCTTTCTTT
NA,NA,TRBJ2-5,TRBV10-3,CAIEAGPEETQYF,TGTGCCATCGAGGCAGGACCAGAAGAGACCCAGTACTTC
few,TRBD1,TRBJ2-1,TRBV7-2,CASSIGTVYNEQFF,TGTGCCAGCAGCATTGGGACAGTTTACAATGAGCAGTTCTTC
NA,NA,TRBJ2-7,TRBV2,CASGGDGLSSYEQYF,TGTGCCAGCGGCGGAGACGGATTAAGCTCCTACGAGCAGTACTTC
NA,NA,TRBJ2-2,TRBV6-1,CASRAGQNTGELFF,TGTGCCAGCAGGGCGGGACAGAACACCGGGGAGCTGTTTTTT
few,TRBD1,TRBJ1-4,TRBV30,CALNRGYEKLFF,TGTGCCTTAAACAGGGGGTATGAAAAACTGTTTTTT
few,TRBD1,TRBJ1-1,TRBV30,CAWGTVWNTEAFF,TGTGCCTGGGGGACAGTTTGGAACACTGAAGCTTTCTTT
few,TRBD1,TRBJ1-5,TRBV2,CASTRGEGNQPQHF,TGTGCCAGCACCAGGGGGGAAGGCAATCAGCCCCAGCATTTT
NA,NA,TRBJ2-1,TRBV9,CASSVYDEQFF,TGTGCCAGCAGCGTTTACGATGAGCAGTTCTTC
NA,NA,TRBJ2-1,TRBV7-8,CASSFLTNEQFF,TGTGCCAGCAGCTTTCTGACAAATGAGCAGTTCTTC
NA,NA,TRBJ1-2,TRBV5-4,CASSLFNVDYGYTF,TGTGCCAGCAGCTTGTTCAACGTCGACTATGGCTACACCTTC
few,NA,TRBJ2-3,TRBV7-2,CASSLADDWGRAQYF,TGTGCCAGCAGCTTAGCCGATGACTGGGGTAGGGCGCAGTATTTT
NA,TRBD1,TRBJ2-4,TRBV4-1,CASSETGGAKNIQYF,TGCGCCAGCAGCGAGACAGGGGGGGCCAAAAACATTCAGTACTTC
few,NA,TRBJ1-1,TRBV25-1,CASSELGRSEAFF,TGTGCCAGCAGTGAGCTTGGTCGGTCTGAAGCTTTCTTT
few,NA,TRBJ1-1,TRBV28,CASTWRAQGAFF,TGTGCCAGCACCTGGAGGGCCCAGGGAGCTTTCTTT
NA,NA,TRBJ1-2,TRBV5-6,CASSWGAPVNGYTF,TGTGCCAGCAGCTGGGGGGCCCCGGTCAATGGCTACACCTTC
few,NA,TRBJ1-1,TRBV7-9,CASSFRQENTEAFF,TGTGCCAGCAGCTTTCGGCAGGAGAACACTGAAGCTTTCTTT
few,NA,TRBJ2-3,TRBV7-2,CASSLSRDSGPDTQYF,TGTGCCAGCAGCTTAAGCCGGGACTCCGGTCCAGATACGCAGTATTTT
few,NA,TRBJ2-3,TRBV30,CAWGGPTDTQYF,TGTGCCTGGGGGGGGCCCACAGATACGCAGTATTTT
NA,NA,TRBJ1-6,TRBV5-1,CASSSQDSGSPLHF,TGCGCCAGCAGCTCCCAGGACAGCGGCTCACCCCTCCACTTT